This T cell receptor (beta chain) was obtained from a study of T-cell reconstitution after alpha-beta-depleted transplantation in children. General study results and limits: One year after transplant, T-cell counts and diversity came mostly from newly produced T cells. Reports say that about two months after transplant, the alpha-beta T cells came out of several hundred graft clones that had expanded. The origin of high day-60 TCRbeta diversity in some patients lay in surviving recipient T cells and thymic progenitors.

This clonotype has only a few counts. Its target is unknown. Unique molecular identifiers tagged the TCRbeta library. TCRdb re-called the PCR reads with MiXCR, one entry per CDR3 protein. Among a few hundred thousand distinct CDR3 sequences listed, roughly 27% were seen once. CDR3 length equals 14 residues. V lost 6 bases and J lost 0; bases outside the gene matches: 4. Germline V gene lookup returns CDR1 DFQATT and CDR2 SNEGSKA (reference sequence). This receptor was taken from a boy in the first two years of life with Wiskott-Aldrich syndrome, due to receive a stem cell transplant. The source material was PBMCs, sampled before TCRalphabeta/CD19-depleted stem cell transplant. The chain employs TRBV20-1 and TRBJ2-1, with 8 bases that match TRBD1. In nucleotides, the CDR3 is TGCAGTGCAAGACAGGGGAGCTCCTACAATGAGCAGTTCTTC. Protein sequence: CSARQGSSYNEQFF.